Shown below are 4 T cell receptor beta chains from a single sample sequenced in a study of T cell responses to AZD1222 COVID-19 vaccine. The repertoire was sequenced with immunoSEQ multiplex PCR; TCRdb's copy has only in-frame clones and lacks some. The sample has roughly 120,000 clones; over 75% are singletons. Here the sequenced sample was peripheral blood, taken on day 0 of AZD1222 vaccination. The receptors shown here come from an adult in good health.

As concerns this clone: The same CDR3 arises from other DNA sequences in this sample as well. The chain uses TRBV18 and TRBJ2-1; D is unresolved. This CDR3 region has 15 residues. Trimming shortened V by 3 bases and J by 0 bases, and 9 bases separated the two germline ends. CDR1 is KGHSH and CDR2 is LQKENI in the germline V gene. The CDR3 sequence: CASSPGQDSYNEQFF. The DNA of the CDR3 is TGTGCCAGCTCACCCGGCCAGGACTCCTACAATGAGCAGTTCTTC.

The chain joins TRBV10-2 to TRBJ1-6; the D is unclear. The CDR3 covers 13 residues. Germline-derived CDR1 and CDR2 are WSHSY and SAAADI. V lost 2 bases and J 7 bases, leaving 6 bases between the germline ends. CDR3: CASSEAPNSPLHF. CDR3 sequence (DNA): TGCGCCAGCAGTGAGGCACCAAATTCACCCCTCCACTTT.

This chain uses TRBV7-2 with TRBJ2-1; TRBD2 matches at 7 bases. Germline V gene sequence: CDR1 SGHTA, CDR2 FQGNSA. There are 15 residues in the CDR3. Losses at the gene ends were 5 bases for V and 4 bases for J; bases not matched to a gene: 8. The CDR3 region is CASSRQGGPYNEQFF. The DNA of the CDR3 is TGTGCCAGCAGCCGCCAGGGAGGGCCGTACAATGAGCAGTTCTTC.

CDR3 DNA: TGCGCCAGCAGCCAAGCGCGGAGCGATGTAGGGGATCCTAACTATGGCTACACCTTC. Protein sequence: CASSQARSDVGDPNYGYTF. The chain recombines TRBV4-1 with TRBJ1-2; D may be TRBD1 (5 bases). The CDR3 runs 19 residues. V lost 1 base and J lost 0, with 21 bases in between. Germline-derived CDR1 and CDR2 are MGHRA and YSYEKL.